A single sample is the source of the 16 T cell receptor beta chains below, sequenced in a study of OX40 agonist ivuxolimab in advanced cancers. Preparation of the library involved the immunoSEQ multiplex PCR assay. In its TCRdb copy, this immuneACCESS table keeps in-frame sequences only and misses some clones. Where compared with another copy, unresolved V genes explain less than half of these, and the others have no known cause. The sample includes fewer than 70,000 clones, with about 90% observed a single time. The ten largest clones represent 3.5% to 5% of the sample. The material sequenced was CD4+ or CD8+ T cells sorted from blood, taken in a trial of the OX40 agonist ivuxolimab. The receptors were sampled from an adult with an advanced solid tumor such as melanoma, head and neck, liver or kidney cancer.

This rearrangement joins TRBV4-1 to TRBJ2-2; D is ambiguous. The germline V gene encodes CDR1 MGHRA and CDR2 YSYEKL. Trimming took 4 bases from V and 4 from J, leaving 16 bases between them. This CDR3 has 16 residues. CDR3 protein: CASSLRGGDGTGELFF. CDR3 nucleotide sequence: TGCGCCAGCAGCCTTAGAGGTGGCGACGGCACCGGGGAGCTGTTTTTT.

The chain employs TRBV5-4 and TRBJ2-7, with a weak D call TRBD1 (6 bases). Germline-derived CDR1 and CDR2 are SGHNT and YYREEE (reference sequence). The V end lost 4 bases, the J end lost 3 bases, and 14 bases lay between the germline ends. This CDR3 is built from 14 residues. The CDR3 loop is CASSTQGTVYEQYF. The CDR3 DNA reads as TGTGCCAGCAGCACACAGGGTACCGTCTACGAGCAGTACTTC.

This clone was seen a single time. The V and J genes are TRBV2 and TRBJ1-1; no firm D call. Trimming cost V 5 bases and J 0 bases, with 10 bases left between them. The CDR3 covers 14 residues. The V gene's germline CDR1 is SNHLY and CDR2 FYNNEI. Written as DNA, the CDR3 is TGTGCCAGCAGTTTTGGACGGTTGAACACTGAAGCTTTCTTT. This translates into CASSFGRLNTEAFF.

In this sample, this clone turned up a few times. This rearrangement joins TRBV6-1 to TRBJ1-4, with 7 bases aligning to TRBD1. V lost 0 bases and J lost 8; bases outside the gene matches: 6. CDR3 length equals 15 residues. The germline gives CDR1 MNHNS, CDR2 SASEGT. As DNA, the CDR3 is TGTGCCAGCAGTGAAGCGACAGGGTCGTGGGAAAAACTGTTTTTT. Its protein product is CASSEATGSWEKLFF.

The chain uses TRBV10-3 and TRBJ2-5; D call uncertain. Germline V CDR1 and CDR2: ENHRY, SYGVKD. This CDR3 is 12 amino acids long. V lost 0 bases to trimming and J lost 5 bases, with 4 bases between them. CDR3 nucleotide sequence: TGTGCCATCAGTGAGTCTATGGAGACCCAGTACTTC. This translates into CAISESMETQYF.

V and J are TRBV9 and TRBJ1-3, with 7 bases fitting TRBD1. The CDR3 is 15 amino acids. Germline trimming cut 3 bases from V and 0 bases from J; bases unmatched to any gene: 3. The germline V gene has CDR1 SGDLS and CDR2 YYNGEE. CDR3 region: CASSGYRGSGNTIYF. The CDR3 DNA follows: TGTGCCAGCAGCGGATACAGGGGCTCTGGAAACACCATATATTTT.

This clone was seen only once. The CDR3 DNA is TGTGCCAGCATGTTTGCGGGCAGCACAGATACGCAGTATTTT. The encoded protein is CASMFAGSTDTQYF. This sequence joins TRBV27 and TRBJ2-3; a possible D gene is TRBD2 (5 bases). The V and J ends lost 7 bases and 0 bases respectively, with 11 bases between them. Germline CDR1 is MNHEY and CDR2 is SMNVEV (reference sequence). The CDR3 runs to 14 residues.

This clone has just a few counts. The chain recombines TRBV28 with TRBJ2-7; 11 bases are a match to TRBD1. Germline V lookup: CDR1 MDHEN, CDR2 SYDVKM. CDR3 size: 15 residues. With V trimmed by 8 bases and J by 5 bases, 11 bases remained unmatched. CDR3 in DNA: TGTGCCAGCGCCCTTAGGACAGGGGGCTGGAACGAGCAGTACTTC. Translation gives CASALRTGGWNEQYF.

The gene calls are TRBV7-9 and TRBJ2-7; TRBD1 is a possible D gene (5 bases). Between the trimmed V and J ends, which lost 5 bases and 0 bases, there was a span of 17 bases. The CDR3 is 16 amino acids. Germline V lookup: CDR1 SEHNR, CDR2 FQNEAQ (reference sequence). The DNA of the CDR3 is TGTGCCAGCAGCCCGTCCCAAGACAGAGACTCCTACGAGCAGTACTTC. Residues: CASSPSQDRDSYEQYF.

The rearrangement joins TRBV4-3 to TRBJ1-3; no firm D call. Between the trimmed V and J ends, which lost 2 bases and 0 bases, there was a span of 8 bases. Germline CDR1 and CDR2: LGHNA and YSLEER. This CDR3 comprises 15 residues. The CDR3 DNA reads TGCGCCAGCAGCCAATTGACCGGCTCTGGAAACACCATATATTTT. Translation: CASSQLTGSGNTIYF.

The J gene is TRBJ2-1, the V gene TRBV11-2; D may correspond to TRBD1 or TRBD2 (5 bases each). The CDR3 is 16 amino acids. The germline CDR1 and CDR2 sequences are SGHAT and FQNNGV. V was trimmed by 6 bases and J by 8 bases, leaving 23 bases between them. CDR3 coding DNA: TGTGCCAGCAGTCTACTGGGGGTTCTTATGCGCGATGAGCAGTTCTTC. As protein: CASSLLGVLMRDEQFF.

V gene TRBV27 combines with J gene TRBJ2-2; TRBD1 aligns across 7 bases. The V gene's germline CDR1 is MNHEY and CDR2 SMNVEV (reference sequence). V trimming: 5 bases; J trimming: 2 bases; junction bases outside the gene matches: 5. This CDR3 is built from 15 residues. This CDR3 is CASSTRQGNTGELFF. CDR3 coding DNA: TGTGCCAGCAGTACAAGACAGGGTAACACCGGGGAGCTGTTTTTT.

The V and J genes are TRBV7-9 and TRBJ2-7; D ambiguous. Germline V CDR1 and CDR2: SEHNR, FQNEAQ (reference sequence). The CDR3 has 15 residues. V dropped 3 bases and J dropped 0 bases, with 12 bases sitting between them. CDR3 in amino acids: CASSFSELPSYEQYF. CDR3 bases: TGTGCCAGCAGCTTCTCGGAGCTTCCCTCCTACGAGCAGTACTTC.

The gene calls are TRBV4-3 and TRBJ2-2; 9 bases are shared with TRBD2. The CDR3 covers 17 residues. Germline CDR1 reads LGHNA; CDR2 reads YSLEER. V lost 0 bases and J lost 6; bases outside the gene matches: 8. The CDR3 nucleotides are TGCGCCAGCAGCCAAGATGTCCGGCGGGAGGGCCCCGGGGAGCTGTTTTTT. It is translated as CASSQDVRREGPGELFF.

CDR3 in DNA: TGTGCCAGTAGTGGGTCATACGGGGAGCTGTTTTTT. As protein: CASSGSYGELFF. The chain carries TRBV19 and TRBJ2-2; no clear D gene. CDR1 and CDR2 (germline): LNHDA, SQIVND (reference sequence). V lost 5 bases and J lost 7, with 8 bases in between. The CDR3 covers 12 residues.

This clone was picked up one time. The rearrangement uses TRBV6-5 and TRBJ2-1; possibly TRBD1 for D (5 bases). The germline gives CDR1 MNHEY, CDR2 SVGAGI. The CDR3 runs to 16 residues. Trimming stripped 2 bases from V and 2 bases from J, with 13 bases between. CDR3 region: CASSYMVQAPYNEQFF. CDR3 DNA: TGTGCCAGCAGTTACATGGTACAGGCTCCCTACAATGAGCAGTTCTTC.